These 10 T cell receptor beta chains originate from one sample sequenced in a study of blood T cell repertoires in COVID-19 (dated by TCRdb to 2020 to 2022). Receptor libraries were prepared by the immunoSEQ multiplex PCR assay. TCRdb provides this immuneACCESS table in a form limited to in-frame rearrangements. Some clones are lacking; in checked studies, under half of them reflect an unresolved V gene, and why the rest are absent is not known. The sample includes over 200,000 clones, with just under 90% observed a single time. The ten largest clones take up approximately 1.1% of the sample. Sample: PBMCs or T cells enriched from blood (not recorded which). The receptors stem from a young man who had recovered from COVID-19.

The chain is built from TRBV5-4 and TRBJ2-5; no definite D call. CDR1 and CDR2 (germline): SGHNT, YYREEE (reference sequence). This CDR3 comprises 14 residues. V was shortened by 4 bases and J by 1 base, with 11 bases between the two germline ends. In DNA form, the CDR3 reads TGTGCCAGCAGCCCAGGTGGGCTCCAAGAGACCCAGTACTTC. Translating gives CASSPGGLQETQYF.

The V gene is TRBV19, the J gene TRBJ2-7, with TRBD2 matching over 7 bases. V dropped 4 bases and J dropped 3; count of bases not matched to a gene: 12. Germline lookup yields CDR1 LNHDA and CDR2 SQIVND (reference sequence). CDR3 size: 16 residues. This chain's CDR3 is CASSKGLTLDIYEQYF. CDR3 coding DNA: TGTGCCAGTAGTAAGGGACTAACCCTCGATATCTACGAGCAGTACTTC.

The rearrangement joins TRBV7-2 to TRBJ2-1, with TRBD2 matching over 7 bases. The CDR3 sequence is 16 residues long. In germline, CDR1 is SGHTA, CDR2 FQGNSA. The trim removed 3 bases at V and 7 bases at J, leaving 12 bases unmatched. For the CDR3, the DNA is TGTGCCAGCAGCTTGGCGGGAGTAATACCCGGGAATGAGCAGTTCTTC. It translates to CASSLAGVIPGNEQFF.

The chain carries TRBV19 and TRBJ1-6; 7 bases fit TRBD1. The trim removed 6 bases at V and 5 bases at J, leaving 4 bases unmatched. The CDR3 extends over 14 amino acids. CDR1 LNHDA and CDR2 SQIVND come from the germline V gene (reference sequence). The CDR3: CASSLDRDNSPLHF. CDR3 sequence (DNA): TGTGCCAGTAGCCTCGACAGGGATAATTCACCCCTCCACTTT.

A single count supports this clone. This chain joins TRBV29-1 and TRBJ2-7; 7 positions agree with TRBD1. The V segment lost 3 bases and the J segment 0 bases; nucleotides outside the gene matches: 5. The CDR3 extends over 14 amino acids. Germline CDR1 and CDR2: SQVTM and ANQGSEA. This chain's CDR3 is CSVEGTGDSYEQYF. CDR3 DNA sequence: TGCAGCGTTGAGGGAACAGGGGACTCCTACGAGCAGTACTTC.

This chain uses TRBV12-3 or TRBV12-4 with TRBJ2-1; 10 bases match TRBD1. The V gene end was trimmed by 4 bases and the J gene end by 7 bases; junction bases not matched to a gene: 1. The CDR3 sequence is 13 residues long. The CDR3 reads CASSSDRGNEQFF. As DNA, the CDR3 is TGTGCCAGCAGTTCGGACAGGGGGAATGAGCAGTTCTTC.

The chain is built from TRBV3-1 (or the pseudogene TRBV3-2) and TRBJ2-1, with 8 bases fitting TRBD1. Unmatched junction bases numbered 8, after V lost 3 bases and J lost 4 bases. The CDR3 covers 16 residues. Per germline, CDR1 LGHDT and CDR2 YNNKEL (reference sequence). As DNA, the CDR3 is TGTGCCAGCAGCCACGCGCGCAGGGGGCCTTACAATGAGCAGTTCTTC. It specifies CASSHARRGPYNEQFF.

This chain uses TRBV4-1 with TRBJ2-1; 9 bases agree with TRBD2. The CDR3 extends over 16 amino acids. Germline V gene sequence: CDR1 MGHRA, CDR2 YSYEKL. The junction had 12 bases not matched to a gene; V was cut back by 10 bases and J by 2 bases. This chain's CDR3 is CATGGRRGGPYNEQFF. For the CDR3, the DNA is TGCGCCACGGGTGGCAGGCGGGGGGGCCCCTACAATGAGCAGTTCTTC.

J is TRBJ1-1 and V is TRBV18; D possibly corresponds to TRBD1 (5 bases). Per germline, CDR1 KGHSH and CDR2 LQKENI. The CDR3 runs 13 residues. The V end lost 4 bases, the J end lost 4 bases, and 10 bases lay between the germline ends. CDR3 coding DNA: TGTGCCAGCTCACGGACAAGAGGCACTGAAGCTTTCTTT. This sequence encodes CASSRTRGTEAFF.

This CDR3 reads CASSVLAGKGPGELFF. CDR3 in DNA: TGTGCCAGTAGTGTGCTAGCGGGAAAGGGACCCGGGGAGCTGTTTTTT. The chain carries TRBV19 and TRBJ2-2; 9 bases map to TRBD2. V lost 5 bases, J lost 6 bases, and 10 bases stayed unmatched. The germline V gene has CDR1 LNHDA and CDR2 SQIVND (reference sequence). The CDR3 is made up of 16 amino acids. Using reference TRBV19 and TRBJ2-2 for the parts outside the CDR3, the full variable domain is DGGITQSPKYLFRKEGQNVTLSCEQNLNHDAMYWYRQDPGQGLRLIYYSQIVNDFQKGDIAEGYSVSREKKESFPLTVTSAQKNPTAFYLCASSVLAGKGPGELFFGEGSRLTVL.